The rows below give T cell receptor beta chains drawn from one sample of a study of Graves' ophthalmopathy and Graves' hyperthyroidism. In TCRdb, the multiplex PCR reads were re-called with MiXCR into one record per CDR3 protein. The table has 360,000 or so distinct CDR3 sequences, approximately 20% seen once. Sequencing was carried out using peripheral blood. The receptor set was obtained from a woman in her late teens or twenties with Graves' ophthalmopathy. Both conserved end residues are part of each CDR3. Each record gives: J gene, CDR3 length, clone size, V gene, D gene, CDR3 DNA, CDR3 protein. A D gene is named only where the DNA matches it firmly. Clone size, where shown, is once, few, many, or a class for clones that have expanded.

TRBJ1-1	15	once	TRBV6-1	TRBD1	TGTGCCAGCACCCGAAGGGGGACAGGGGGCACTGAAGCTTTCTTT	CASTRRGTGGTEAFF
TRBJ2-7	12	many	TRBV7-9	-	TGTGCCAGCAGCTCCGAAGCCAGGGAGCAGTACTTC	CASSSEAREQYF
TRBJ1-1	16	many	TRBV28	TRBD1	TGTGCCAGCAGTGTTACAGGGGCGGTCCTGAACACTGAAGCTTTCTTT	CASSVTGAVLNTEAFF
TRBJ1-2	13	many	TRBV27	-	TGTGCCAGCAGTCCACCGGGGGGCTATGGCTACACCTTC	CASSPPGGYGYTF
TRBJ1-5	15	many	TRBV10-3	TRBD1	TGTGCCATCGACAGGGGGGAAGGTTCCAATCAGCCCCAGCATTTT	CAIDRGEGSNQPQHF
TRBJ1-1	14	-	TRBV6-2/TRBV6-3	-	TGTGCCAGCAGCCGCGGGCTACATATCACTGAAGCTTTCTTT	CASSRGLHITEAFF
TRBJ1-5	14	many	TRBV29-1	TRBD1	TGCAGCGTTCTGACAGGGTGGGGCAATCAGCCCCAGCATTTT	CSVLTGWGNQPQHF
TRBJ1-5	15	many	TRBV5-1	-	TGCGCCAGCAGCCCAGACGGACAAACGGGGCAGCCCCAGCATTTT	CASSPDGQTGQPQHF
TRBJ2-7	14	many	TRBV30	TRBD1	TGTGCCTGGGGTCGGGGACAGGGGAGCTACGAGCAGTACTTC	CAWGRGQGSYEQYF
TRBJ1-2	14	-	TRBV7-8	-	TGTGCCAGCAGCCCCCTCATAGCTAACTATGGCTACACCTTC	CASSPLIANYGYTF
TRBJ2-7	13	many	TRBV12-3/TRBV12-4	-	TGTGCCAGCAACCGAGGGGACTCTTACGAGCAGTACTTC	CASNRGDSYEQYF
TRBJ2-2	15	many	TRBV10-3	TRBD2	TGTGCCATCAGTGGCGGGGGGGCTGAAGCCGGGGAGCTGTTTTTT	CAISGGGAEAGELFF
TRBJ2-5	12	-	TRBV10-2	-	TGCGCCAGCAGTGTGGGGCGGGAGACCCAGTACTTC	CASSVGRETQYF
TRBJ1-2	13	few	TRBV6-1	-	TGTGCCAGCAGGGCCGACAGGCGGTATGGCTACACCTTC	CASRADRRYGYTF
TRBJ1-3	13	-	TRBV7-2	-	TGTGCCAGCAGCAGGACCTCAGGAAACACCATATATTTT	CASSRTSGNTIYF
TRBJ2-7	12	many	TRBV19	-	TGTGCCAGTATTGCCCCCGGGACCGAGCAGTACTTC	CASIAPGTEQYF
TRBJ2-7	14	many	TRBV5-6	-	TGTGCCAGCAGCTTGGTGGACTCACACTACGAGCAGTACTTC	CASSLVDSHYEQYF
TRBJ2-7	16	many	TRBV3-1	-	TGTGCCAGCAGCCAAGGACTCAACACAGGGTACTACGAGCAGTACTTC	CASSQGLNTGYYEQYF
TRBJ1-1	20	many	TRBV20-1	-	TGCAGTGCTCGTGCGGTGGGGCGCCCCGCGGGGGATGATTGGAACACTGAAGCTTTCTTT	CSARAVGRPAGDDWNTEAFF
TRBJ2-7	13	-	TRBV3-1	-	TGTGCCAGCAGCCAAGAGATGGTCTACGAGCAGTACTTC	CASSQEMVYEQYF
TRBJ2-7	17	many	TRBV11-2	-	TGTGCCAGCAGCAAAAGAGGGGGCGGGGGGCAAGCCTACGAGCAGTACTTC	CASSKRGGGGQAYEQYF
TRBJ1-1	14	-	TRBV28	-	TGTGCCAGCAGTTTAAGAAGGGCAGGAACTGAAGCTTTCTTT	CASSLRRAGTEAFF
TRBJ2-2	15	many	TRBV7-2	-	TGTGCCGGCAGCCGGACTACCAGTCGGGCCGGGGAGCTGTTTTTT	CAGSRTTSRAGELFF
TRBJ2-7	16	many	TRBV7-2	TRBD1	TGTGCCAGCAGCTCCCGGATGGACAGGGCCCCCTACGAGCAGTACTTC	CASSSRMDRAPYEQYF
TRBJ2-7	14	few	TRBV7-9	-	TGTGCCAGCAGCTTGCTCGCCCCCGTGGGCGAGCAGTACTTC	CASSLLAPVGEQYF
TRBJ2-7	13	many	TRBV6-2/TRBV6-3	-	TGTGCCAGCAGTTTACAGGGTTTTGGCGAGCAGTACTTC	CASSLQGFGEQYF
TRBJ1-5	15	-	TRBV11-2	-	TGTGCCAGCAGCTTAGACAGAGGGTTCGGCCAGCCCCAGCATTTT	CASSLDRGFGQPQHF
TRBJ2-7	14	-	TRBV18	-	TGTGCCAGCTCATACCAAGGGACCTTCTACGAGCAGTACTTC	CASSYQGTFYEQYF
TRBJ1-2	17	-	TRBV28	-	TGTGCCAGCAGTTTACAAGGGATTGGGGTAGCCCCCTATGGCTACACCTTC	CASSLQGIGVAPYGYTF
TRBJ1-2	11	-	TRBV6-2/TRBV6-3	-	TGTGCCAGTGGACCGTCTTATGGCTACACCTTC	CASGPSYGYTF
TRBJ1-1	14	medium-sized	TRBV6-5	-	TGTGCCAGCAGTTACAGACAGTTTAACACTGAAGCTTTCTTT	CASSYRQFNTEAFF
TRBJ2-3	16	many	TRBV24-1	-	TGTGCCACCAGTGATCCGACCCATCTCGGGGCAGATACGCAGTATTTT	CATSDPTHLGADTQYF
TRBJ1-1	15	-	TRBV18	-	TGTGCCAGCTCACCATTCAGGAGGAGGGCCACTGAAGCTTTCTTT	CASSPFRRRATEAFF
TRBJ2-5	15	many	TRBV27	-	TGTGCCAGCAGTACCCCGGACGGGGCCCAAGAGACCCAGTACTTC	CASSTPDGAQETQYF
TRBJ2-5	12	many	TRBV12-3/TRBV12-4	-	TGTGCCAGCCGGACGGTACAAGAGATCCAGTACTTC	CASRTVQEIQYF
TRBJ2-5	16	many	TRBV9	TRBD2	TGTGCCAGCAGCGTAGTTGGCGGGGGGTCCCAAGAGACCCAGTACTTC	CASSVVGGGSQETQYF
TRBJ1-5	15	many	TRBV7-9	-	TGTGCCAGCACCCAGGAAGGGAAACCAAATCAGCCCCAGCATTTT	CASTQEGKPNQPQHF
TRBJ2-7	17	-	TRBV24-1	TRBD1	TGTGCCACCAGAAAGCTCGGACAGGGGGCGGGCAACTACGAGCAGTACTTC	CATRKLGQGAGNYEQYF
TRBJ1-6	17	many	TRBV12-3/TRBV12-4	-	TGTGCCAGCAGTACCCTTAAGGGAAGGACCTATAATTCACCCCTCCACTTT	CASSTLKGRTYNSPLHF
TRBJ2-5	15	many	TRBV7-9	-	TGTGCCAGCAGCTTTTACATTGGGGATCAAGAGACCCAGTACTTC	CASSFYIGDQETQYF
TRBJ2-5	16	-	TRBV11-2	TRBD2	TGTGCCAGCAGCGTAATTGGTAGCGGGAGTCCAGAGACCCAGTACTTC	CASSVIGSGSPETQYF
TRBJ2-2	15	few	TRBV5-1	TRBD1	TGCGCCAGCAGCGGGACAGGGGGCTACACCGGGGAGCTGCTTTTT	CASSGTGGYTGELLF
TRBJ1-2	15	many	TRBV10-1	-	TGCGCCAGCAGTGACTACAGGGATCCCCTCTATGGCTACACCTTC	CASSDYRDPLYGYTF
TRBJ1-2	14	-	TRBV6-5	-	TGTGCCAGCAGTTATGAGACAGACCTCTATGGCTACACCTTC	CASSYETDLYGYTF
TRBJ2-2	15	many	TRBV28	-	TGTGCCAGCAGTTTCTATCTTCGGGACCGAGGCGTGCTGTTTTTT	CASSFYLRDRGVLFF
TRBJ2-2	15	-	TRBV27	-	TGTGCCAGCAGTTTTACGGGGAATGGGGCCGGGGAGCTGTTTTTT	CASSFTGNGAGELFF
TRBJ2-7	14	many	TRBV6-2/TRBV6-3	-	TGTGCCAGCACACCCGGGACACTCACCTACGAGCAGCACTTC	CASTPGTLTYEQHF
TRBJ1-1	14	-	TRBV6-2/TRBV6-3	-	TGTGCCAGCTCCTCAAGGGCGCGGGTTACTGAAGCTTTCTTT	CASSSRARVTEAFF
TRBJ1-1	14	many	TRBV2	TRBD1	TGTGCCAGCAGGAAGGACAGGGGAAGCGCTGAAGCTTTCTTT	CASRKDRGSAEAFF